This paragraph reports one T cell receptor (beta chain). Its antigen is unidentified. Healthy bone marrow donors made up the cohort. This entry is derived from a study of cytomegalovirus exposure and HLA in healthy donors. About the research overall: A preliminary data release comprised around 85 million unique TCRs obtained from HLA-typed donors. General study results and limits: A list of 150 or so TCR beta chains associated with cytomegalovirus was given.

The CDR3 contains 14 residues. Trimming removed 4 bases at V and 4 bases at J, with 13 bases between. Germline values: CDR1 MNHNY, CDR2 SVGAGI (reference sequence). A multiplex PCR was run with 60 Vbeta primers and 13 Jbeta primers. Clones were sequenced by immunoSEQ multiplex PCR, and TCRdb holds only the in-frame ones, with some missing. In the table there are about 170,000 clones, 60% to 85% of which are singletons. The sample was PBMCs. The sequence was collected from a female donor in good health and CMV-seronegative. This chain uses TRBV6-6 with TRBJ1-1; D gene ambiguous. The CDR3 bases are TGTGCCAGCAGTTCGGGAGGGCAAGTCACTGAAGCTTTCTTT. This encodes CASSSGGQVTEAFF.